This TCR beta chain was captured in a study of cytomegalovirus exposure and HLA in healthy donors. As for the study in general: Inside one of the first data releases sat some 93 million unique TCRs taken from HLA-typed donors.

V shed 3 bases and J shed 1 base, with 13 bases lying between them. The CDR3 is 15 residues long. Germline CDR1 is SGHRS and CDR2 is YFSETQ. Donors counted as nominally healthy when sampled, yet unrecorded immune exposures were likely. The primer mix had 60 Vbeta and 13 Jbeta primers. Assay: immunoSEQ multiplex PCR; the TCRdb copy retains only in-frame clones and omits some. The sample has about 140,000 clones; about three quarters are singletons. A word on this clone: As yet, its antigen is unknown.

Study-level findings and limits: The authors later found TCR association rates varying by HLA locus, with DRB1 most and HLA-C fewest. Per a later analysis, 15,000 to 20,000 TCR beta sequences showed association with HLA alleles at 0.05 false discovery rate.

The clonotype was recovered from a man in his forties or fifties in good health and CMV-seropositive. The chain has TRBV5-1 and TRBJ1-1, with TRBD1 as a possible D gene (6 bases). Sequencing was done on a sample of PBMCs. The CDR3 spells CASSSWTATNTEAFF. The CDR3 nucleotides are TGCGCCAGCAGCTCCTGGACAGCCACGAACACTGAAGCTTTCTTT. Filled out from reference TRBV5-1 and TRBJ1-1, the complete variable domain reads KAGVTQTPRYLIKTRGQQVTLSCSPISGHRSVSWYQQTPGQGLQFLFEYFSETQRNKGNFPGRFSGRQFSNSRSEMNVSTLELGDSALYLCASSSWTATNTEAFFGQGTRLTVV.